The sample holds many counts of the clone carrying this TCR beta chain. This record belongs to a study of early T cells in non-severe SARS-CoV-2 infection. Via MiXCR, TCRdb re-called the 5' RACE reads, giving one row per CDR3 protein. The sample consists of 97,000 or so distinct CDR3 sequences, over 10% of them appearing once. V was trimmed by 4 bases and J by 2 bases, leaving 15 bases between them. Looked up from germline, CDR1 is SGHDN and CDR2 is FVKESK. The CDR3 spans 15 residues. V gene TRBV14 combines with J gene TRBJ2-7, with D uncertain. This sequence originates from an adult who was a healthcare worker with PCR-confirmed SARS-CoV-2 infection or an uninfected control (not recorded which). The specimen was whole blood. CDR3 in amino acids: CASSPGRGRPYEQYF. The CDR3 region has the DNA TGTGCCAGCAGCCCTGGAAGAGGCAGACCCTACGAGCAGTACTTC.